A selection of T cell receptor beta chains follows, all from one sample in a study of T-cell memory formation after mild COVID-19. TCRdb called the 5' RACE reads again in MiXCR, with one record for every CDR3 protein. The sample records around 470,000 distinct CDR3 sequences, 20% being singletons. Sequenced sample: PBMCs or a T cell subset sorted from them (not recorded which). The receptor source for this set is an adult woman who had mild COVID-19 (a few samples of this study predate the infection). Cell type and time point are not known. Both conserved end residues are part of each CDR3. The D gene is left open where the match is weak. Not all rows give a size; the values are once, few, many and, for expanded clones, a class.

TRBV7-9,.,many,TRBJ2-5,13,CASSYGRQETQYF,TGTGCCAGCAGCTACGGGCGTCAAGAGACCCAGTACTTC
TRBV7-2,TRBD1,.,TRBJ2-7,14,CASSTQRSGGEQYF,TGTGCCAGCAGCACTCAACGTTCAGGGGGCGAGCAGTACTTC
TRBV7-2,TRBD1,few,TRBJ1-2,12,CASSVTGESYTF,TGTGCCAGCAGCGTGACAGGGGAGAGCTACACCTTC
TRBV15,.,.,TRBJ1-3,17,CATSRVDPGASGNTIYF,TGTGCCACCAGCAGAGTGGACCCGGGGGCCTCTGGAAACACCATATATTTT
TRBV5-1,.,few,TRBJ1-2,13,CASTSQGGYGYTF,TGCGCCAGCACCTCGCAGGGAGGCTATGGCTACACCTTC
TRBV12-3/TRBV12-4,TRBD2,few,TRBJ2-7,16,CASRRGGRSRTYEQYF,TGTGCCTCACGGCGGGGGGGCCGGAGTCGGACCTACGAGCAGTACTTC
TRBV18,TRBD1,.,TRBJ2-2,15,CASSRQGLDTGELFF,TGTGCCAGCTCACGACAGGGGTTGGACACCGGGGAGCTGTTTTTT
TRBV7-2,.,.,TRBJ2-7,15,CASSLGQGTPYEQYF,TGTGCCAGCAGCTTAGGCCAGGGGACCCCCTACGAGCAGTACTTC
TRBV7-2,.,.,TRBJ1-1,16,CASSLGVTLLNTEAFF,TGTGCCAGCAGCTTGGGGGTTACCCTACTGAACACTGAAGCTTTCTTT
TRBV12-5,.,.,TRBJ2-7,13,CASGPGPGYEQYF,TGTGCTAGTGGTCCTGGTCCTGGCTACGAGCAGTACTTC
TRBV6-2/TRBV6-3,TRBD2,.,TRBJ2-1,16,CASTQLGLAGRNEQFF,TGTGCCAGCACCCAACTGGGACTAGCGGGGCGGAATGAGCAGTTCTTC
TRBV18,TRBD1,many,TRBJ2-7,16,CASSPTGTGQLYEQYF,TGTGCCAGCTCACCTACCGGGACAGGGCAACTCTACGAGCAGTACTTC
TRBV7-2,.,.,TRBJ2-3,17,CASSTFFGQPVTDTQYF,TGTGCCAGCAGCACTTTCTTCGGACAGCCAGTCACAGATACGCAGTATTTT
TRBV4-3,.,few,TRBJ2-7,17,CASSQEGAQGRSYEQYF,TGCGCCAGCAGCCAAGAAGGGGCTCAGGGGAGATCCTACGAGCAGTACTTC
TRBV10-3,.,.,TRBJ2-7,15,CAISESEGSPYEQYF,TGTGCCATCAGTGAGTCGGAGGGCAGCCCCTACGAGCAGTACTTC
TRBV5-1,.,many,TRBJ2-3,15,CASSLADTSTDTQYF,TGCGCCAGCAGCTTGGCCGATACTAGCACAGATACGCAGTATTTT
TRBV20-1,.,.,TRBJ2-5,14,CSARTSPTRKTQYF,TGCAGTGCTAGGACTAGTCCGACCAGGAAGACCCAGTACTTC
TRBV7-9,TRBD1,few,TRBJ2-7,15,CASSFPGTGPYEQYF,TGTGCCAGCAGCTTCCCCGGGACAGGGCCCTACGAGCAGTACTTC
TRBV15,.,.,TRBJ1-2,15,CATSRDWAVNYGYTF,TGTGCCACCAGCAGAGATTGGGCGGTTAACTATGGCTACACCTTC
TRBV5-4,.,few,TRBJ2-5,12,CASKGGTTTQYF,TGTGCCAGCAAGGGGGGGACGACGACCCAGTACTTC
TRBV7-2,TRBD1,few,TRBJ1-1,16,CASSLAGQGLGTEAFF,TGTGCCAGCAGCTTAGCCGGACAGGGGCTTGGCACTGAAGCTTTCTTT
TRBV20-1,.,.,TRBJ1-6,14,CSARDRGGNSPLHF,TGCAGTGCTAGAGACAGGGGTGGCAATTCACCCCTCCACTTT
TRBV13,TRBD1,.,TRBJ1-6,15,CASSFGTVNYSPLHF,TGTGCCAGCAGCTTCGGGACAGTAAACTATTCACCCCTCCACTTT
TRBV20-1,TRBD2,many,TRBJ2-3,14,CSARGTSGSDTQYF,TGCAGTGCTAGGGGGACTAGCGGTTCAGATACGCAGTATTTT
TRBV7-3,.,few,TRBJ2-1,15,CASSSGAGAYNEQFF,TGTGCCAGCAGCTCGGGGGCGGGGGCCTACAATGAGCAGTTCTTC
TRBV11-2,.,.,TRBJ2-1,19,CASSVFSLGGVSSYNEQFF,TGTGCCAGCAGCGTATTTTCACTAGGGGGAGTGAGCTCCTACAATGAGCAGTTCTTC
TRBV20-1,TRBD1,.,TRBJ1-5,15,CSARVQGVSNQPQHF,TGCAGTGCTAGAGTACAGGGGGTCAGCAATCAGCCCCAGCATTTT
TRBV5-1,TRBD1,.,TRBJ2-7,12,CASSTGQGAIVF,TGCGCCAGCAGCACCGGACAGGGGGCGATTGTCTTC
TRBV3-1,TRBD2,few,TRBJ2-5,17,CASSQDSLAGGGETQYF,TGTGCCAGCAGCCAAGACTCCCTGGCGGGGGGTGGGGAGACCCAGTACTTC
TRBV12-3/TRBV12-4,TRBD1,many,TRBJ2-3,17,CASSLGTGRLITDTQYF,TGTGCCAGCAGCCTCGGGACAGGGAGGCTGATCACAGATACGCAGTATTTT
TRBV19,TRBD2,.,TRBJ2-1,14,CASSLSSGYNEQFF,TGTGCCAGTAGTTTGTCTAGCGGGTACAATGAGCAGTTCTTC
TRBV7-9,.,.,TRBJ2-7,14,CASSNGVAGYEQYF,TGTGCCAGCAGCAACGGTGTTGCAGGGTACGAGCAGTACTTC
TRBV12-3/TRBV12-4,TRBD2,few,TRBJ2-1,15,CASRNSGSSYNEQFF,TGTGCCAGCAGGAATAGCGGGAGCTCCTACAATGAGCAGTTCTTC
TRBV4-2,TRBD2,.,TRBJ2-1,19,CASSMVAGTSGSYYNEQFF,TGTGCCAGCAGCATGGTGGCCGGGACTAGCGGGAGTTATTATAATGAGCAGTTCTTC
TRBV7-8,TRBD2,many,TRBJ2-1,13,CASSLGPSGEQFF,TGTGCCAGCAGCTTAGGTCCTAGCGGAGAGCAGTTCTTC
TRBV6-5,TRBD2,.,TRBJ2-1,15,CASKPGGSSYNEQFF,TGTGCCAGCAAGCCGGGGGGGAGCTCCTACAATGAGCAGTTCTTC
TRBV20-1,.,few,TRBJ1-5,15,CSARISGNSNQPQHF,TGCAGTGCTAGAATCTCGGGAAATAGCAATCAGCCCCAGCATTTT
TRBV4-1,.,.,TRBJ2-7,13,CASSRTWTYEQYF,TGCGCCAGCAGCCGGACTTGGACCTACGAGCAGTACTTC
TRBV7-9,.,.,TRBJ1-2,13,CASSLDGLGGYTF,TGTGCCAGCAGCCTGGACGGCCTGGGTGGCTACACCTTC
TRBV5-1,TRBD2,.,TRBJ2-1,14,CASSSLAGIDEQFF,TGCGCCAGCAGCTCTCTAGCGGGAATCGATGAGCAGTTCTTC